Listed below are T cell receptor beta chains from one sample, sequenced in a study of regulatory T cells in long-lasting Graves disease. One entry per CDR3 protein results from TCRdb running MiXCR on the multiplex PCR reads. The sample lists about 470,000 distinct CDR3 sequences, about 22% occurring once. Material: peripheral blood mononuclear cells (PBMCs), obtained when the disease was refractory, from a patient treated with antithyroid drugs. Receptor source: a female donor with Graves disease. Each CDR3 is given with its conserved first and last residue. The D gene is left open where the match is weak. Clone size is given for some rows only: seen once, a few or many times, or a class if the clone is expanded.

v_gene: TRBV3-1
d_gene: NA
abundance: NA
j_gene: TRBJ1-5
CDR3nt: TGTGCCAGCAGCCCAGCTAGGCGGATAAATCAGCCCCAGCATTTT
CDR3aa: CASSPARRINQPQHF

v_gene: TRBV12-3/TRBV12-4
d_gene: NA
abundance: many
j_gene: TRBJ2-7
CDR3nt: TGTGCCAGCAGGTCCGGGACAACGATATACGAGCAGTACTTC
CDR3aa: CASRSGTTIYEQYF

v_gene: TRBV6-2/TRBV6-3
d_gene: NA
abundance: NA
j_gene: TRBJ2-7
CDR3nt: TGTGCCAGCAGTTACGATATTAGAATGGAGGTCACCGCCTACGAGCAGTACTTC
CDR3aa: CASSYDIRMEVTAYEQYF

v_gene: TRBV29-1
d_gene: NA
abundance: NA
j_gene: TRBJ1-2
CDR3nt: TGCAGCGTTGGAGAAGCCTTCGGTGGACATGGAATTGCCTACACCTTC
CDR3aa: CSVGEAFGGHGIAYTF

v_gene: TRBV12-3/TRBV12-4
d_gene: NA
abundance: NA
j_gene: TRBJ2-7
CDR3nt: TGTGCCAGCAGTCCCTACCGGCGTGTGTACGAGCAGTACTTC
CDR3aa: CASSPYRRVYEQYF

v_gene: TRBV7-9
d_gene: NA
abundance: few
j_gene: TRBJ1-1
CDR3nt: TGTGCCAGCAGCCCTCTGCGGGCAGGGATCGACGAAAACACTGAAGCTTTCTTT
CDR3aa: CASSPLRAGIDENTEAFF

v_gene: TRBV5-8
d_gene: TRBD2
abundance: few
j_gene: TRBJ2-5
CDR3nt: TGTGCCAGCAGCGTAGCGGGAGGGCCTGGTAAAGAGACCCAGTACTTC
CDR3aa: CASSVAGGPGKETQYF

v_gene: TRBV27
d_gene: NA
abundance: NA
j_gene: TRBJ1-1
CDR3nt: TGTGCCAGCAGTTTAGGTCCGGAACGGCAGAACACTGAAGCTTTCTTT
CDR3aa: CASSLGPERQNTEAFF

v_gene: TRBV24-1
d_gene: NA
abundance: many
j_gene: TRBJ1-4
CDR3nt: TGTGCCACCAGGGGCGCGTCTAATGAAAAACTGTTTTTT
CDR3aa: CATRGASNEKLFF

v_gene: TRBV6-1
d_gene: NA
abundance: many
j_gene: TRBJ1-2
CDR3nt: TGTGCCAGCCGCGGGGCAGCTACTTCTAACTATGGCTACACCTTC
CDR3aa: CASRGAATSNYGYTF

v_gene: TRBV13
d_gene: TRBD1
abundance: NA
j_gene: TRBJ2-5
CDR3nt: TGTGCCAGCAGCCCCCGGGACAGGGGGCGGGAAGAGACCCAGTACTTC
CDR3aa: CASSPRDRGREETQYF

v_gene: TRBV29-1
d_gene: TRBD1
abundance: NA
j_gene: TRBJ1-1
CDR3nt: TGCAGCGTTGAAGATCCCCTGGGGAGGGGGCGCGCAACTTTCTTT
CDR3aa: CSVEDPLGRGRATFF

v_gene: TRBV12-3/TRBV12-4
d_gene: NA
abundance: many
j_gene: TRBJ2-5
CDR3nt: TGTGCCAGCAGACCCGGACAACAAGAGACCCAGTACTTC
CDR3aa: CASRPGQQETQYF

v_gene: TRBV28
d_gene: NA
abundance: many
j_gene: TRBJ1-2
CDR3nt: TGTGCCAGCAGTTTCAGAGTGGAGGGCTACACCTTC
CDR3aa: CASSFRVEGYTF

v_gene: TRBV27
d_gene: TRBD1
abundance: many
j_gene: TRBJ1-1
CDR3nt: TGTGCCAGCAGTAGCCCCCGAGGCAGGGGGCTTGGAAACACTGAAGCTTTCTTT
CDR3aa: CASSSPRGRGLGNTEAFF

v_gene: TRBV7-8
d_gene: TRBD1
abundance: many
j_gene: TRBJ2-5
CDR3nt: TGTGCCAGCAGCTTAGCGTTCGGACGGGACAGTAAAGAGACCCAGTACTTC
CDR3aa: CASSLAFGRDSKETQYF

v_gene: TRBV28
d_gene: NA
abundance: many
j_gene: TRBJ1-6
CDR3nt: TGTGCCAGCGGCGGCGATTATAATTCACCCCTCCACTTT
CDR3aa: CASGGDYNSPLHF

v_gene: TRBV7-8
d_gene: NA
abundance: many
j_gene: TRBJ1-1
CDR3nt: TGTGCCAGCAGCCGCGACGAGGGTAGGACTGAAGCTTTCTTT
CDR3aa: CASSRDEGRTEAFF

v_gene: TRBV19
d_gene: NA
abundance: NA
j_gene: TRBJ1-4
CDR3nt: TGTGCCAGTAGTATTTCGGGGAAGGCCAATGAAAAACTGTTTTTT
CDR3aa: CASSISGKANEKLFF

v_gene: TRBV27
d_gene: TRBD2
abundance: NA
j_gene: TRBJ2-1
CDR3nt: TGTGCCAGCAAAAAACTAGCGGGAGAGGGGAATGAGCAGTTCTTC
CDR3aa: CASKKLAGEGNEQFF

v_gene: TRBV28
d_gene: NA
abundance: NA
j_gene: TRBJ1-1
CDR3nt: TGTGCCAGCAGCCTCGACAGTTACTTGAGAGCTTTCTTT
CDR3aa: CASSLDSYLRAFF

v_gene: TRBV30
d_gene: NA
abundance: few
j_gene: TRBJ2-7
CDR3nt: TGTGCCTGGAGTGTGATCTCCTACGAGCAGTACTTC
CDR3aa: CAWSVISYEQYF

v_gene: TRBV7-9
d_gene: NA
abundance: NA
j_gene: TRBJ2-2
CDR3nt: TGTGCCAGCAGCTTAGGACAGCAAAGCACCGGGGAGCTGTTTTTT
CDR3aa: CASSLGQQSTGELFF

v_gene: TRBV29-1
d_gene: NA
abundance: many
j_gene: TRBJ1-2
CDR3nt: TGCAGCGTTGAAGACCCAAAGAGCAACTATGGCTACACCTTC
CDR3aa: CSVEDPKSNYGYTF

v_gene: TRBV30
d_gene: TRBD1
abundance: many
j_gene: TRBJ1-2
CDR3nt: TGTGCCTGGAGTCGACAGGGCAACTATGGCTACACCTTC
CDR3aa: CAWSRQGNYGYTF

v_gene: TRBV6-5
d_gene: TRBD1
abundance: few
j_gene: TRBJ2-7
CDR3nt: TGTGCCAGCAGTTCGTCTCGACAGGGATCCTACGAGCAGTACTTC
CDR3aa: CASSSSRQGSYEQYF

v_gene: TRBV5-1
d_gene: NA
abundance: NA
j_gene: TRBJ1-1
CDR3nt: TGCGCCAGCAGCTTTGGCCAGACTAACACTGAAGCTTTCTTT
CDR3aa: CASSFGQTNTEAFF

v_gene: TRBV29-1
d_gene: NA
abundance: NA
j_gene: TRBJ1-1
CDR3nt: TGCAGCATCCTGGTAGGGCAGGGCTTTGCTTTCTTT
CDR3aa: CSILVGQGFAFF

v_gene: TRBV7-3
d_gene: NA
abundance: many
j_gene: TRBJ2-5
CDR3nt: TGTGCCAGCAGCTCGGACATCCAAGAGACCCAGTACTTC
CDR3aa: CASSSDIQETQYF

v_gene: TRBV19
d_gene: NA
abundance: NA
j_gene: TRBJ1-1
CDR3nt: TGTGCCAGTAGCTCAGACCAGGGAATCCTTGCTGAAGCTTTCTTT
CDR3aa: CASSSDQGILAEAFF

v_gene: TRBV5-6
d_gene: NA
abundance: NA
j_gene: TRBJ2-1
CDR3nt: TGTGCCAGTAACACACTCCTGGGGCAATACAATGAGCAGTTCTTC
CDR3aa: CASNTLLGQYNEQFF

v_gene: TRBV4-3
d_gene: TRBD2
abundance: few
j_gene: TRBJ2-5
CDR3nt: TGCGCCAGCAGCCATAACCGACTAGCGGGAGAAGAGACCCAGTACTTC
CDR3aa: CASSHNRLAGEETQYF

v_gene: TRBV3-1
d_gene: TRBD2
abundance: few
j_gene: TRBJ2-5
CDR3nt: TGTGCCAGCAGCCACTTGGGACTAGCGGGAGGGCCTTGGGATGTGACCCAGTACTTC
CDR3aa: CASSHLGLAGGPWDVTQYF

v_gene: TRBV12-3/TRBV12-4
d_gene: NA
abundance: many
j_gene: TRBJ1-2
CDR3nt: TGTGCCAGCGAAGGGATTAACTATGGCTACACCTTC
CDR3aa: CASEGINYGYTF

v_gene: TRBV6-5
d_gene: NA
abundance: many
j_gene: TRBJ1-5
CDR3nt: TGTGCCAGCAGTTACGGGGGAAATCAGCCCCAGCATTTT
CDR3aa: CASSYGGNQPQHF

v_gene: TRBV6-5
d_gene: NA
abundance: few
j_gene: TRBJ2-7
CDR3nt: TGTGCCAGCAGTTACTCCCGCCCCATTACACAGACCTACGAGCAGTACTTC
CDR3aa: CASSYSRPITQTYEQYF

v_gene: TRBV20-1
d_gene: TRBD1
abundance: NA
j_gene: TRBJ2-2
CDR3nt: TGCAGTGCTGAGGCCCCAGACAGGGCGAACACCGGGGAGCTGTTTTTT
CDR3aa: CSAEAPDRANTGELFF

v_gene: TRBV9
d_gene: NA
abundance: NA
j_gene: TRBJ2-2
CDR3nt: TGTGCCAGCAGCGTAAGGAGGGAGAACACCGGGGAGCTGTTTTTT
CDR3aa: CASSVRRENTGELFF

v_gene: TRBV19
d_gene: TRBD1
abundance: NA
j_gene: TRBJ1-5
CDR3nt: TGTGCCAGTAGAAACCCGGGACAGGGGGCGAGAAATCAGCCCCAGCATTTT
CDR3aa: CASRNPGQGARNQPQHF

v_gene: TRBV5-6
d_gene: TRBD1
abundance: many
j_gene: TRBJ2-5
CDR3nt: TGTGCCAGCAGCTTGGTTGGACAGGGAGGTCGAGAGACCCAGTACTTC
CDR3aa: CASSLVGQGGRETQYF

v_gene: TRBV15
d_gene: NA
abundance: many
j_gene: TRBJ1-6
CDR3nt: TGTGCCACGGGGAAGTTCTCCTATAATTCACCCCTCCACTTT
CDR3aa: CATGKFSYNSPLHF

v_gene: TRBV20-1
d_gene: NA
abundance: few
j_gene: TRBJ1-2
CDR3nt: TGCAGTGCTAGGCCACGGGGGCGAGGCTACACCTTC
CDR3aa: CSARPRGRGYTF

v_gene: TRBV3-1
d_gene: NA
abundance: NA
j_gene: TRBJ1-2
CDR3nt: TGTGCCAGCAGCCAAGATCGGCAATTCGATTATGGCTACACCTTC
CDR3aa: CASSQDRQFDYGYTF

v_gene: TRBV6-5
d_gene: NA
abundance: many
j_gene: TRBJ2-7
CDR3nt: TGTGCCAGCAGTTATCGGAATCCAGAGGACGAGCAGTACTTC
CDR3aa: CASSYRNPEDEQYF

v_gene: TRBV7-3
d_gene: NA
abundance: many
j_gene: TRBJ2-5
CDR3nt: TGTGCCAGCAGCCTAGGGGGGAATCAAGAGACCCAGTACTTC
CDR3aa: CASSLGGNQETQYF

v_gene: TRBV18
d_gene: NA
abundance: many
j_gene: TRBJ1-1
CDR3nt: TGTGCCAGCTCACCATCGTCGCAGGCGCCGAACTTT
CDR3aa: CASSPSSQAPNF

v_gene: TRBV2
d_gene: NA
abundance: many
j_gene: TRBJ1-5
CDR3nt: TGTGCCAGCAGTGAGGGGGCCGGCCGCCCAGGGCATTTT
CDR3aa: CASSEGAGRPGHF

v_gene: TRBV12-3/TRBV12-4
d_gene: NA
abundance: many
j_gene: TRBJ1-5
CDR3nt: TGTGCCAGCAGTTTTTCAGAAAGCAATCAGCCCCAGCATTTT
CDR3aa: CASSFSESNQPQHF

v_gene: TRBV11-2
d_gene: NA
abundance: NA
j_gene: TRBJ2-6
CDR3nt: TGTGCCAGCAGCTTAGGGCGCTGGGCCAACGTCCTGACTTTC
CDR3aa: CASSLGRWANVLTF

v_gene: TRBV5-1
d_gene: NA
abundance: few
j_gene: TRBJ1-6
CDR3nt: TGCGCCAGCAGCTTGGTCAGGGACAATTCACCCCTCCACTTT
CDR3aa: CASSLVRDNSPLHF